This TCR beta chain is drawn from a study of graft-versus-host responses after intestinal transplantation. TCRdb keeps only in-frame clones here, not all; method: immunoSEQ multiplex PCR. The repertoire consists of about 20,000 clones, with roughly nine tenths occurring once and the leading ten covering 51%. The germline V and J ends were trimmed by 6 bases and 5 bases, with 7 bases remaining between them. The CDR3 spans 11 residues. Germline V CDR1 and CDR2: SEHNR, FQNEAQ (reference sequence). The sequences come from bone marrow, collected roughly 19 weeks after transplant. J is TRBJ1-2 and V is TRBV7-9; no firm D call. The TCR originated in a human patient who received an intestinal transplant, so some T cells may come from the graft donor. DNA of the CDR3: TGTGCCAGCAGGCTCAGTTATGGCTACACCTTC. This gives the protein CASRLSYGYTF.